Here is one T cell receptor (beta chain) with its context. What it recognizes is unknown. The sample originates from a study of cytomegalovirus exposure and HLA in healthy donors. PCR involved 60 Vbeta and 13 Jbeta primers. Authors' analysis steps: The authors later counted 70 million to 80 million unique TCR beta chains, roughly 11 million of them shared. Clones were read by immunoSEQ multiplex PCR, and TCRdb kept only the in-frame ones, dropping some. That table is the source of V, J and clone size, and D and trimming were worked out from the DNA. The repertoire includes more than 95,000 clones, 65% to 85% of them detected once, and roughly 4.1% sits in the top ten. V lost 3 bases and J lost 2, with 13 bases in between. The CDR3 consists of 15 residues. Germline V gene data show CDR1 as LNHDA and CDR2 as SQIVND (reference sequence). General study findings and limits: Looking again later, the authors saw that most CMV-associated TCR beta chains seemed HLA-restricted. The study put under 200 TCR beta chains on its list as cytomegalovirus-associated.

This clonotype was sampled from a man aged 18 to 35 in good health and CMV-seropositive. Sequencing was done on a sample of PBMCs. V and J are TRBV19 and TRBJ1-2, with no clear D. The CDR3 region is CASSISHTENYGYTF. CDR3 nucleotide sequence: TGTGCCAGTAGTATTTCCCACACAGAAAACTATGGCTACACCTTC. Looking up the rest from reference TRBV19 and TRBJ1-2 gives the full variable domain: DGGITQSPKYLFRKEGQNVTLSCEQNLNHDAMYWYRQDPGQGLRLIYYSQIVNDFQKGDIAEGYSVSREKKESFPLTVTSAQKNPTAFYLCASSISHTENYGYTFGSGTRLTVV.